This T cell receptor beta chain was recorded in a study of control samples from healthy donors and cancer patients (dated by TCRdb to 2020 to 2022). On this clone: The antigen this receptor binds is unknown. No per-base quality is available; no much larger clone lies one base away.

Libraries were built with the immunoSEQ multiplex PCR assay. The table comes from immuneACCESS by way of TCRdb, which keeps in-frame sequences with V and J called. Part of the clones is missing from these tables; in studies checked, under half for an unresolved V gene and the rest for unknown reasons. For this sample the table gives roughly 180,000 clones, of which under 95% were detected only once. The top ten hold around 1.5% of the sample. CDR1 and CDR2 are drawn from the germline V gene: MDHEN, SYDVKM. Taken from cysteine to phenylalanine, the CDR3 has 15 residues. The retained sequence is limited to the CDR3, 45 bases, with the frame set at the first base. Compared with germline, V lacks 6 bases and J lacks 5 bases; bases without a gene match: 6.

The receptor comes from a woman between 18 and 29 years old in good health. The rearranged segments are TRBV28 and TRBJ2-1, and TRBD2 matches 11 of the central bases. The sample comprised blood. The DNA reads as follows: TGTGCCAGCAGCAGGGGACTAGCGGTTAACAATGAGCAGTTCTTC. It translates to CASSRGLAVNNEQFF. Here the CDR3 is joined to the reference TRBV28 and TRBJ2-1 genes, and the full variable domain is: DVKVTQSSRYLVKRTGEKVFLECVQDMDHENMFWYRQDPGLGLRLIYFSYDVKMKEKGDIPEGYSVSREKKERFSLILESASTNQTSMYLCASSRGLAVNNEQFFGPGTRLTVL.